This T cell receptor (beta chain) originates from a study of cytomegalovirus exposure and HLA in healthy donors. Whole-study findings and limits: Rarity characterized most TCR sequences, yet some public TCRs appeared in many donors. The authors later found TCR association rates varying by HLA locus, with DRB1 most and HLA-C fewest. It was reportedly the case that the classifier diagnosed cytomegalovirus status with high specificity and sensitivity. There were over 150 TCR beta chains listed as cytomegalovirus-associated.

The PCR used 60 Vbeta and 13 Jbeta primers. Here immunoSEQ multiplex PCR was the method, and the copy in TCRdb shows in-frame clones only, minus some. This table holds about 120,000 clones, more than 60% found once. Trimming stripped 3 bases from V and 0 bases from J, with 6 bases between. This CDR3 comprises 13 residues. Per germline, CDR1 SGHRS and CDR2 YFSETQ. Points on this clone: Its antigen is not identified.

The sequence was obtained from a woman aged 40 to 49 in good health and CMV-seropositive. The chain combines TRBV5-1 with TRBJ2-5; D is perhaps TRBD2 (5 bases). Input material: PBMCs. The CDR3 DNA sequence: TGCGCCAGCAGCTCGGGGTACCAAGAGACCCAGTACTTC. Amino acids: CASSSGYQETQYF.